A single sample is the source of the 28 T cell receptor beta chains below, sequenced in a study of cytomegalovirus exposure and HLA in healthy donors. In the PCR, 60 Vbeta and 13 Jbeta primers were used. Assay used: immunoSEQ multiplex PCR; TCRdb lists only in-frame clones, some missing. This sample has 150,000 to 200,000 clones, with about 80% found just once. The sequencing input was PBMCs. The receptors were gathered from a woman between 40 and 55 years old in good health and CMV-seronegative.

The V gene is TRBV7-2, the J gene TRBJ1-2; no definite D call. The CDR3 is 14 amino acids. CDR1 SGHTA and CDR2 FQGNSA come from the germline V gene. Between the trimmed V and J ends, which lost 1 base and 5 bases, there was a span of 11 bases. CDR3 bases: TGTGCCAGCAGCTTAGTGGTCCCGGGGTATGGCTACACCTTC. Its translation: CASSLVVPGYGYTF.

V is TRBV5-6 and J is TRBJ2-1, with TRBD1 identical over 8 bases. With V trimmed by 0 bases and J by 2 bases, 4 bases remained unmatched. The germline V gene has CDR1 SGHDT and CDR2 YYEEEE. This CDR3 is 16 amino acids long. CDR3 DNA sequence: TGTGCCAGCAGCTTGGGACAGGGGTCCCCCTACAATGAGCAGTTCTTC. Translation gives CASSLGQGSPYNEQFF.

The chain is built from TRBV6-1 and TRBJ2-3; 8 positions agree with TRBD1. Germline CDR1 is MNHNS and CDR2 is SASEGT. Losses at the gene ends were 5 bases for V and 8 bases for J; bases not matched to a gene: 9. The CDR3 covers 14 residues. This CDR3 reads CASSPAGGRSTQYF. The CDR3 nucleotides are TGTGCCAGCAGTCCCGCAGGGGGCAGAAGTACGCAGTATTTT.

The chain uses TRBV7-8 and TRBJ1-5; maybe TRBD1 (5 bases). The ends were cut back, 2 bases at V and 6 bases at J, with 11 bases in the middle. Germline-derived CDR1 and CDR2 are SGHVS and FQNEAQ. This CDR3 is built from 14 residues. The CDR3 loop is CASSLSGVRQPQHF. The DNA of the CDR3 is TGTGCCAGCAGCTTATCGGGGGTACGTCAGCCCCAGCATTTT.

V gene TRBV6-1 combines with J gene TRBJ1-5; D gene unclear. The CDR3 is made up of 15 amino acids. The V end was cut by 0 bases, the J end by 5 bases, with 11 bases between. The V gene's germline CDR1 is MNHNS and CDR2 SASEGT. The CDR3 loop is CASSEAAGSHQPQHF. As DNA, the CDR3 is TGTGCCAGCAGTGAAGCCGCGGGGAGTCATCAGCCCCAGCATTTT.

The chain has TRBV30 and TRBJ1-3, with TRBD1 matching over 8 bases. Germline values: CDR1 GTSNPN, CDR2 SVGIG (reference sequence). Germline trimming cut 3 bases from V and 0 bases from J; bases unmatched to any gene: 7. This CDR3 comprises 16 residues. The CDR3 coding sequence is TGTGCCTGGAGGAAACTCAGGGGGCCCTCTGGAAACACCATATATTTT. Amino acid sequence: CAWRKLRGPSGNTIYF.

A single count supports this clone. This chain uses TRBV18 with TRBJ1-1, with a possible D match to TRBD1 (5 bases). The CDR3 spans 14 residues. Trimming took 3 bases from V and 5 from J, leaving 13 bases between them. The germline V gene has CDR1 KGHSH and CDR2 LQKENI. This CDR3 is CASSPPRAATEAFF. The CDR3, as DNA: TGTGCCAGCTCACCCCCCAGGGCGGCAACTGAAGCTTTCTTT.

Here the CDR3 DNA reads TGTGCCAGCAGTGCCGGGACACATCTCACCGGGGAGCTGTTTTTT. This codes for CASSAGTHLTGELFF. This chain uses TRBV28 with TRBJ2-2; D perhaps matches TRBD1 (6 bases). Germline V gives CDR1 MDHEN, CDR2 SYDVKM. V lost 5 bases and J lost 4, with 14 bases in between. The CDR3 is 15 residues long.

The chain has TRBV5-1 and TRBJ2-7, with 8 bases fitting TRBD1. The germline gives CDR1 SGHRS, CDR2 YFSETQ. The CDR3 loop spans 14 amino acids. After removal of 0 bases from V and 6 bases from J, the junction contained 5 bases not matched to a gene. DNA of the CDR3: TGCGCCAGCAGCTTGGCTGGACAGGGTAGCGAGCAGTACTTC. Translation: CASSLAGQGSEQYF.

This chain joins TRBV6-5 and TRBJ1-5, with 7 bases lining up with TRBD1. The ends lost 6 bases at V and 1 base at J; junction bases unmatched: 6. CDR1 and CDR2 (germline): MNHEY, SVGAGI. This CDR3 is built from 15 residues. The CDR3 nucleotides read TGTGCCAGCAGCTCCGACAGGGCAAGCAATCAGCCCCAGCATTTT. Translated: CASSSDRASNQPQHF.

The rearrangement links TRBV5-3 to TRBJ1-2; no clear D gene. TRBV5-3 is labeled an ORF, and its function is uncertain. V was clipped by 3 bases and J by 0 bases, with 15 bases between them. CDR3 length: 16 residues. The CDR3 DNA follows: TGTGCCAGAAGCTCCGAGGACTGTCAACCTAACTATGGCTACACCTTC. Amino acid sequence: CARSSEDCQPNYGYTF.

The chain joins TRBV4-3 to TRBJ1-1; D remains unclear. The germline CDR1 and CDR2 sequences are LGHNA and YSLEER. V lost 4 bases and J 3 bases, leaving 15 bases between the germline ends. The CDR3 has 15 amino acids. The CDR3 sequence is CASSPGGVAHTEAFF. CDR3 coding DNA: TGCGCCAGCAGCCCGGGCGGGGTGGCCCACACTGAAGCTTTCTTT.

CDR3 sequence (DNA): TGTCAGTCTCCCGGGGAGCTGTTTTTT. Protein product: CQSPGELFF. V is TRBV30 and J is TRBJ2-2; D gene unclear. Germline values: CDR1 GTSNPN, CDR2 SVGIG (reference sequence). The CDR3 extends over 9 amino acids.

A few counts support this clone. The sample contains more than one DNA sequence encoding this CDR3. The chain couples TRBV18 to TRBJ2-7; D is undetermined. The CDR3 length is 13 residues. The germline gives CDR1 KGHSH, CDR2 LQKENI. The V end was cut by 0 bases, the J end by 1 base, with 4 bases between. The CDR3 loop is CASSPPSSYEQYF. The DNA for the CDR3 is TGTGCCAGCTCACCACCGTCTTCCTACGAGCAGTACTTC.

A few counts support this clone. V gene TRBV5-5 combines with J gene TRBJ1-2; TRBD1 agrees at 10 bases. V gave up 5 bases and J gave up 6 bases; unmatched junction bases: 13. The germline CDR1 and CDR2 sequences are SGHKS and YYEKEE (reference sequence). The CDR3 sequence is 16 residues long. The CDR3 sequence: CASRARDRGLYHGYTF. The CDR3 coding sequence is TGTGCCAGCAGAGCCCGGGACAGGGGACTTTACCATGGCTACACCTTC.

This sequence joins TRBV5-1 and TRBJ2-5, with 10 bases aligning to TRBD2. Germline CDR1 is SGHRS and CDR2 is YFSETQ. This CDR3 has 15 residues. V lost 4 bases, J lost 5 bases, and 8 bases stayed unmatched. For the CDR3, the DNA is TGCGCCAGCAGCCCCGCTAGCGGGGGATTTGAGACCCAGTACTTC. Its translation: CASSPASGGFETQYF.

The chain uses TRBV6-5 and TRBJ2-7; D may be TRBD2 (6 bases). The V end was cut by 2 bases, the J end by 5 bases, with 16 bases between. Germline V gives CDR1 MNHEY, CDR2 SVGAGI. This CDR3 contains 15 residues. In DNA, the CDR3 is TGTGCCAGCAGTTACACGCGGGACTCGCGGAACGAGCAGTACTTC. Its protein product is CASSYTRDSRNEQYF.

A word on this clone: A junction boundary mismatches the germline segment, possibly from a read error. The DNA of the CDR3 is TGTGCCAGCAGCCAACTTTCGGACAGGAATGGCTACCCCTTC. Residues: CASSQLSDRNGYPF. The chain is built from TRBV16 and TRBJ1-2; 7 bases fit TRBD1. This CDR3 comprises 14 residues. Germline V gene data show CDR1 as KGHSY and CDR2 as FQNENV.

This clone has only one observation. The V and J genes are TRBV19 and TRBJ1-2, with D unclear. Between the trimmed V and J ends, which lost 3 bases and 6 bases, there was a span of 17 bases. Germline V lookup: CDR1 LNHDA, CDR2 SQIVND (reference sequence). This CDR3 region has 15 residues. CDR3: CASSIRSRLGDGYTF. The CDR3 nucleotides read TGTGCCAGTAGTATCCGGTCCAGGTTGGGAGATGGCTACACCTTC.

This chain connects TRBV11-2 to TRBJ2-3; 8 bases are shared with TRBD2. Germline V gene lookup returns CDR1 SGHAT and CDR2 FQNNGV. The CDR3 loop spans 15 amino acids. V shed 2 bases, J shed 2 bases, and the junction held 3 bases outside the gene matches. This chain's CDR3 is CASSLTSGPTDTQYF. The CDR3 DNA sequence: TGTGCCAGCAGCTTAACTAGCGGCCCCACAGATACGCAGTATTTT.

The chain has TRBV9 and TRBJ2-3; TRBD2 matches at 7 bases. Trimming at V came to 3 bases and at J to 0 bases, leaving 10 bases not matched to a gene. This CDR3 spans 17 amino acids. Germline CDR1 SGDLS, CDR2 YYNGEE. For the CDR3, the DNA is TGTGCCAGCAGCGCCCCTTCCGGGAGGACTAGCACAGATACGCAGTATTTT. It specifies CASSAPSGRTSTDTQYF.

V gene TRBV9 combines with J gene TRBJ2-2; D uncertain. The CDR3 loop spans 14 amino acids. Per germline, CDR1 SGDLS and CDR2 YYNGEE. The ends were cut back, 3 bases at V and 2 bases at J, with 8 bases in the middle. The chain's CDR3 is CASSALLNTGELFF. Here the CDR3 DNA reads TGTGCCAGCAGCGCCCTACTAAACACCGGGGAGCTGTTTTTT. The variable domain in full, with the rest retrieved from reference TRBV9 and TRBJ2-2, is DSGVTQTPKHLITATGQRVTLRCSPRSGDLSVYWYQQSLDQGLQFLIQYYNGEERAKGNILERFSAQQFPDLHSELNLSSLELGDSALYFCASSALLNTGELFFGEGSRLTVL.

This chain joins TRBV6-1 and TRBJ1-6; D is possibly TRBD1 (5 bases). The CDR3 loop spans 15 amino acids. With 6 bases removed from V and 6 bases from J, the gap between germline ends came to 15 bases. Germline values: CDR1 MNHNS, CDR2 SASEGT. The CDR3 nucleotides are TGTGCCAGCAGCCCTTCCCGGGGGGTTAATTCACCCCTCCACTTT. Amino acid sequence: CASSPSRGVNSPLHF.

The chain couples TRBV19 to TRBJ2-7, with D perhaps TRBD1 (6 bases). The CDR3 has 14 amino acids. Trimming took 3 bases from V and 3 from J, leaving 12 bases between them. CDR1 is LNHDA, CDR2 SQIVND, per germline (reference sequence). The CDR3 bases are TGTGCCAGTAGTATGGTAACAGGGAACTACGAGCAGTACTTC. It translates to CASSMVTGNYEQYF.

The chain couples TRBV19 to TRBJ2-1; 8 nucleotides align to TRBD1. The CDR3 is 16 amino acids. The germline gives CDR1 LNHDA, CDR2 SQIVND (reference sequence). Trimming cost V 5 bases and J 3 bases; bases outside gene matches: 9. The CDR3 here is CASSAKTGALYNEQFF. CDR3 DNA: TGTGCCAGTAGTGCAAAGACAGGGGCCCTCTACAATGAGCAGTTCTTC.

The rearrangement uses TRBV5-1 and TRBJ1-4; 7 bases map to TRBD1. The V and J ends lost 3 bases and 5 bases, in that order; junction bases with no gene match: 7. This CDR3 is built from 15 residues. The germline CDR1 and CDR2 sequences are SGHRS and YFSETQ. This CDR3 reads CASSSPGQSNEKLFF. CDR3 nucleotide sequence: TGCGCCAGCAGCTCGCCGGGACAGAGCAATGAAAAACTGTTTTTT.

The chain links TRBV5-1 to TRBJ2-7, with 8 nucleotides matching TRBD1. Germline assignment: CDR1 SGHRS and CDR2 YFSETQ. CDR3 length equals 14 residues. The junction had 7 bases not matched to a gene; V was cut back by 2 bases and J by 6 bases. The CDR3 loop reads CASSFGQGALEQYF. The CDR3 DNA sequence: TGCGCCAGCAGCTTCGGGCAGGGGGCCCTCGAGCAGTACTTC.

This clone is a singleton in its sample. The CDR3: CSVEEGGRAPAYQETQYF. The CDR3 nucleotides read TGCAGCGTTGAAGAGGGCGGGAGGGCCCCCGCTTACCAAGAGACCCAGTACTTC. The chain recombines TRBV29-1 with TRBJ2-5; TRBD2 matches at 9 bases. With 0 bases clipped from V and 0 bases from J, the junction kept 11 bases outside the gene matches. The germline CDR1 and CDR2 sequences are SQVTM and ANQGSEA. There are 18 residues in the CDR3.